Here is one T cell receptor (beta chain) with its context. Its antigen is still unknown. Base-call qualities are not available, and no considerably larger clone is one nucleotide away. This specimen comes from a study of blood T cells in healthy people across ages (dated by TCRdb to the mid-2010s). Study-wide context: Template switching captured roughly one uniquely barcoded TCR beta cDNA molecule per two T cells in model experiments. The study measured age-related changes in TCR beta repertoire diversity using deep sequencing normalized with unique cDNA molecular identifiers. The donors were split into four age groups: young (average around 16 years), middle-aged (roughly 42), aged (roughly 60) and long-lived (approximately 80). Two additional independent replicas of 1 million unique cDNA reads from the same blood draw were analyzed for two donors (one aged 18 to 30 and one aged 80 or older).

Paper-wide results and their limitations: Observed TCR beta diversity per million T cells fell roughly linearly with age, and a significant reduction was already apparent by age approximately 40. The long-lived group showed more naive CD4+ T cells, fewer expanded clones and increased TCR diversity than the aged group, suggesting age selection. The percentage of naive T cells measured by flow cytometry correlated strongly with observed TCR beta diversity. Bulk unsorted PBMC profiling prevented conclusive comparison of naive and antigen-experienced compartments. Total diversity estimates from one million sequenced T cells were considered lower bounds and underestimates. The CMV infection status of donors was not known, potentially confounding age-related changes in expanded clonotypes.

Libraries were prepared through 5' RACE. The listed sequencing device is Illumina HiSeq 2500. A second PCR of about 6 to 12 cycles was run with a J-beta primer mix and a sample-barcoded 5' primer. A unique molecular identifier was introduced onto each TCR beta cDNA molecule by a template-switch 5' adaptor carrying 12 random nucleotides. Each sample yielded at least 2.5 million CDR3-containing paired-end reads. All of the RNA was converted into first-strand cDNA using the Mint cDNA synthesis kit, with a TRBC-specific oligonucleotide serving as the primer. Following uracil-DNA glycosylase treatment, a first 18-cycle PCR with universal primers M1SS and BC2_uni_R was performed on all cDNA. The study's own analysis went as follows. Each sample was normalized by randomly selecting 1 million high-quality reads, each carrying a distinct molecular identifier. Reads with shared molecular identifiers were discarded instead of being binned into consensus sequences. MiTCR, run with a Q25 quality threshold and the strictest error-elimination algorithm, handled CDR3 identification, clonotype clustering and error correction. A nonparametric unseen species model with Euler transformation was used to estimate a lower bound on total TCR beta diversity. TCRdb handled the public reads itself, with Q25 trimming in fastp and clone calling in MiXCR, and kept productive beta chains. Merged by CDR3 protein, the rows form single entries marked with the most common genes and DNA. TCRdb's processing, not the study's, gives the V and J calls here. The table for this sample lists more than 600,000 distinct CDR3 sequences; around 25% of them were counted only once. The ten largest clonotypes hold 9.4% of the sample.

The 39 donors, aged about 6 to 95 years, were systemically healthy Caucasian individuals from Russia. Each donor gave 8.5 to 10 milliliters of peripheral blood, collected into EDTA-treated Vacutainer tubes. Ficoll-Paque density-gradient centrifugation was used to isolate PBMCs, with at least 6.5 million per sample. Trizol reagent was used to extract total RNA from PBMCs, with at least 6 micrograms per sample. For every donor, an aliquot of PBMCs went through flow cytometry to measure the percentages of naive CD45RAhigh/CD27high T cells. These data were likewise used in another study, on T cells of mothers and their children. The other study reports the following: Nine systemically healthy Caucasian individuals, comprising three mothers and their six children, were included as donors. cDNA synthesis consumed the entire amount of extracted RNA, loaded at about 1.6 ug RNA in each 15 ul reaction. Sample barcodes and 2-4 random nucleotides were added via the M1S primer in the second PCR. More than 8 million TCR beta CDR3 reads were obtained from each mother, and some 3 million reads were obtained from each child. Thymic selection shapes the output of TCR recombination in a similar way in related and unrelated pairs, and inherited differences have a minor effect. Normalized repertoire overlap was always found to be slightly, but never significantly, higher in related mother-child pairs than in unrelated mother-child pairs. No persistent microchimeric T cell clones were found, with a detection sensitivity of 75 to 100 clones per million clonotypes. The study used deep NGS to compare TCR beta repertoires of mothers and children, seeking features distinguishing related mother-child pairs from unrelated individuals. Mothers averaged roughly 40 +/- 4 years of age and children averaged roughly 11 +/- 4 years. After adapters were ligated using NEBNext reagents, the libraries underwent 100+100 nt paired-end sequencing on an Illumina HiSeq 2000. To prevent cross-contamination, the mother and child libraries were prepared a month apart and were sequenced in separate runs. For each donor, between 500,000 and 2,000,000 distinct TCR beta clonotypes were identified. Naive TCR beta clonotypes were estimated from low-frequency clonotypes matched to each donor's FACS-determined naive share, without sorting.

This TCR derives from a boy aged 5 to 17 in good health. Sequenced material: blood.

For the CDR3, the sequence is CASSKGEGRVALHF. Read as DNA, the sequence is TGTGCCAGCAGTAAAGGCGAGGGGCGTGTGGCCCTCCACTTT. The rearrangement joined TRBV12-3 or TRBV12-4 to TRBJ1-6, and TRBD1 may be the D gene, going by 5 matching bases. Trimming costs V 5 bases and J 14 bases, and their ends lie 19 bases apart. From its cysteine to its phenylalanine, the CDR3 spans 14 amino acids. The retained sequence is limited to the CDR3, 42 bases, with the frame set at the first base.